The 14 T cell receptor beta chains reported below all come from one sample, sequenced in a study of blood T cells in healthy people across ages. The use of a sample-barcoded 5' primer and a J-beta primer mix characterized a second PCR of roughly 6 to 12 cycles. MiXCR was run by TCRdb on the 5' RACE reads, yielding one entry per CDR3 protein. The table records about 800,000 distinct CDR3 sequences, roughly 60% of them present only once. What was sequenced was blood. These receptors all come from a man aged 30-40 years in good health.

V gene TRBV29-1 combines with J gene TRBJ2-7; weak D call: TRBD1 (6 bases). Germline loops: CDR1 SQVTM, CDR2 ANQGSEA. V lost 5 bases and J 7 bases, leaving 21 bases between the germline ends. CDR3 size: 14 residues. This chain's CDR3 is CSVLGASSYNEQYF. CDR3 DNA: TGCAGCGTTTTGGGGGCGAGCTCCTACAATGAGCAGTACTTC.

The chain is built from TRBV4-1 and TRBJ2-5; TRBD1 aligns across 7 bases. The assigned J gene may be wrong: the sequence end matches TRBJ2-7 better. Germline-derived CDR1 and CDR2 are MGHRA and YSYEKL. The CDR3 runs to 16 residues. As DNA, the CDR3 is TGCGCCAGCAGCCAAGATCCTGGGACAGAAGCCTACGAGCAGTACTTC. Its translation: CASSQDPGTEAYEQYF.

The sample holds a few counts of this clonotype. The V gene is TRBV27, the J gene TRBJ2-3; D remains ambiguous. CDR1 is MNHEY and CDR2 is SMNVEV in the germline V gene (reference sequence). The CDR3 has 14 residues. V dropped 1 base and J dropped 0 bases, with 5 bases sitting between them. In DNA, the CDR3 is TGTGCCAGCAGTTTATTCCGCAGCACAGATACGCAGTATTTT. The encoded protein is CASSLFRSTDTQYF.

The chain carries TRBV20-1 and TRBJ2-5, with a weak D call TRBD2 (6 bases). The germline CDR1 and CDR2 sequences are DFQATT and SNEGSKA (reference sequence). The V end was cut by 0 bases, the J end by 2 bases, with 13 bases between. The CDR3 contains 15 residues. CDR3 DNA: TGCAGTGCTAGAGATAGTGCGGGAAGGCAAGAGACCCAGTACTTC. As protein: CSARDSAGRQETQYF.

Only a few counts were recorded for this clonotype. The chain links TRBV20-1 to TRBJ2-3; 8 positions agree with TRBD2. In germline, CDR1 is DFQATT, CDR2 SNEGSKA (reference sequence). J lost 4 bases, V lost 6 bases, and 21 bases had no gene match. The CDR3 spans 18 residues. The DNA of the CDR3 is TGCAGTGCGGCCTTACTGGCGGGGGGCAAAAACGCCGCAGATACGCAGTATTTT. Protein sequence: CSAALLAGGKNAADTQYF.

The V gene is TRBV12-3 or TRBV12-4, the J gene TRBJ1-2; maybe TRBD1 (6 bases). V gave up 4 bases and J gave up 4 bases, with 7 bases separating them. CDR3 size: 12 residues. The CDR3 DNA sequence: TGTGCCAGCAGTTGGACAGCCTATGGCTACACCTTC. It is translated as CASSWTAYGYTF.

The rearrangement uses TRBV29-1 and TRBJ2-5; D may be TRBD2 (5 bases). This CDR3 comprises 13 residues. CDR1 is SQVTM, CDR2 ANQGSEA, per germline. Trimming took 6 bases from V and 5 from J, leaving 16 bases between them. The CDR3 region is CSVDVGSRETQYF. For the CDR3, the DNA is TGCAGCGTGGACGTAGGGAGTCGGGAGACCCAGTACTTC.

This chain joins TRBV28 and TRBJ1-1; D unresolved. V gave up 8 bases and J gave up 8 bases, with 24 bases separating them. Germline CDR1 and CDR2: MDHEN and SYDVKM. The CDR3 spans 15 residues. CDR3 protein: CASYHLTQTSEEAFF. Written as DNA, the CDR3 is TGTGCCAGCTACCACCTCACACAGACCAGCGAGGAAGCTTTCTTT. Full variable domain (missing parts from reference TRBV28 and TRBJ1-1): DVKVTQSSRYLVKRTGEKVFLECVQDMDHENMFWYRQDPGLGLRLIYFSYDVKMKEKGDIPEGYSVSREKKERFSLILESASTNQTSMYLCASYHLTQTSEEAFFGQGTRLTVV.

This clonotype has a handful of counts. V usage is TRBV20-1 and J usage is TRBJ2-4; 9 bases agree with TRBD1. Per germline, CDR1 DFQATT and CDR2 SNEGSKA (reference sequence). V lost 5 bases, J lost 7 bases, and 6 bases stayed unmatched. The CDR3 is made up of 13 amino acids. The CDR3 reads CSASTGGFNIQYF. CDR3 DNA sequence: TGCAGTGCTTCCACAGGGGGCTTCAACATTCAGTACTTC.

The genes are TRBV5-6 and TRBJ2-5; D gene uncertain. Germline V gives CDR1 SGHDT, CDR2 YYEEEE. V shed 2 bases and J shed 11 bases, with 25 bases lying between them. The CDR3 consists of 16 residues. The CDR3 sequence is CASSFTPDSRYNEQYF. CDR3 DNA sequence: TGTGCCAGCAGCTTTACCCCCGACTCCCGTTACAATGAGCAGTACTTC.

There are a few counts of this clonotype. The chain recombines TRBV28 with TRBJ2-4, with D hard to call. From germline, CDR1 is MDHEN and CDR2 SYDVKM. The V gene lost 8 bases and the J gene lost 9 bases, with 17 bases spanning the gap. The CDR3 loop spans 13 amino acids. In DNA, the CDR3 is TGTGCCAGCCAAACCCCGGACCGACGCATTCAGTACTTC. It yields the protein CASQTPDRRIQYF.

The chain couples TRBV15 to TRBJ1-5; the D gene is possibly TRBD1 (5 bases). Trimming removed 8 bases at V and 11 bases at J, with 19 bases between. From germline, CDR1 is LNHNV and CDR2 YYDKDF (reference sequence). This CDR3 has 13 amino acids. CDR3 sequence: CATRTDTKGTQHF. The CDR3 bases are TGTGCCACCCGGACGGACACAAAGGGAACCCAGCATTTT. Together with reference TRBV15 and TRBJ1-5, the CDR3 gives the full variable domain: DAMVIQNPRYQVTQFGKPVTLSCSQTLNHNVMYWYQQKSSQAPKLLFHYYDKDFNNEADTPDNFQSRRPNTSFCFLDIRSPGLGDTAMYLCATRTDTKGTQHFGDGTRLSIL.

The table lists this clonotype with a few counts. The V gene is TRBV9, the J gene TRBJ2-1; TRBD2 agrees at 7 bases. CDR1 SGDLS and CDR2 YYNGEE come from the germline V gene. This CDR3 region has 15 residues. With V trimmed by 0 bases and J by 4 bases, 4 bases remained unmatched. CDR3 protein: CASSVERTSYNEQFF. The CDR3 DNA reads as TGTGCCAGCAGCGTAGAGAGGACTAGTTACAATGAGCAGTTCTTC.

V and J are TRBV27 and TRBJ2-7, with D perhaps matching TRBD1 or TRBD2 (5 bases each). V lost 9 bases and J 7 bases, leaving 16 bases between the germline ends. Germline V CDR1 and CDR2: MNHEY, SMNVEV (reference sequence). This CDR3 region has 12 residues. In DNA form, the CDR3 reads TGTGCCAGTACGAACCGGTGGGGGGAGCAGTACTTC. This translates into CASTNRWGEQYF.